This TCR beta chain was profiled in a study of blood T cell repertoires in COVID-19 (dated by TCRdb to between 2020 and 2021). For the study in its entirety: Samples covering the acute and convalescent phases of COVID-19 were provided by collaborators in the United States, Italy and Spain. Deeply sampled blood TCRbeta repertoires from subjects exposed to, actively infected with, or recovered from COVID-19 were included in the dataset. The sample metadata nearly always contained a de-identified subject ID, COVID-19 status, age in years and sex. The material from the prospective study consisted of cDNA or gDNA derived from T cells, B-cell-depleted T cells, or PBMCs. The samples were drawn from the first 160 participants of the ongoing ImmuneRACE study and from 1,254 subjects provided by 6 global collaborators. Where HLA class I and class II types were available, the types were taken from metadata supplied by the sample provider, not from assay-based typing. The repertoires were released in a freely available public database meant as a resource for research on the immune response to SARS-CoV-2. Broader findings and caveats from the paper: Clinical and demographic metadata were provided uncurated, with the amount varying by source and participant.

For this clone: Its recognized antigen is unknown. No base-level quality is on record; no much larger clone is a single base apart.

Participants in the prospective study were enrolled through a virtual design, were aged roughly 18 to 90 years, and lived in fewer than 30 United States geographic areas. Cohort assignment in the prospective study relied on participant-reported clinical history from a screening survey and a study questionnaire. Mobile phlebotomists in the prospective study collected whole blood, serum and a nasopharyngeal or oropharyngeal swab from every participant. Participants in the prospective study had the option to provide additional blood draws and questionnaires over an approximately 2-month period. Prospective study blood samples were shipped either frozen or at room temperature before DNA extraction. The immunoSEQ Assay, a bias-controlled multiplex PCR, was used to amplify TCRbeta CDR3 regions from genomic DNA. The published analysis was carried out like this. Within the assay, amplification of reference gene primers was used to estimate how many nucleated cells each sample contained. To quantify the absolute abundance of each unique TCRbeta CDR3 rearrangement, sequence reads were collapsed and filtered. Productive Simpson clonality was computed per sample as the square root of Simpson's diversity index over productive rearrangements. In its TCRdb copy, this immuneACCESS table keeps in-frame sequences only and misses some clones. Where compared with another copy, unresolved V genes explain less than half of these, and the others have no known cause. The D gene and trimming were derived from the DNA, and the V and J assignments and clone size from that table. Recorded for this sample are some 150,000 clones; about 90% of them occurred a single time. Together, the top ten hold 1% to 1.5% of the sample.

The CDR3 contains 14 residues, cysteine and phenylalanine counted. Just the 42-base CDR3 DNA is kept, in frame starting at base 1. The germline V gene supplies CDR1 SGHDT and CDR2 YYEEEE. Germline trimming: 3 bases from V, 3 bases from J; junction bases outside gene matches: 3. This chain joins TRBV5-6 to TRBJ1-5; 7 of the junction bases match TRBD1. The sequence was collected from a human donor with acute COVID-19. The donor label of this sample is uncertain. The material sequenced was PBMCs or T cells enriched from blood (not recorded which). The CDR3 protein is CASSSGTANQPQHF. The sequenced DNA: TGTGCCAGCAGCTCTGGGACAGCCAATCAGCCCCAGCATTTT.